The clone carrying this TCR beta chain has only one observation. CDR3 length: 15 amino acids. With 0 bases removed from V and 2 bases from J, the gap between germline ends came to 9 bases. Germline CDR1 SGHTA, CDR2 FQGTGA. TCRdb reprocessed the RT-PCR reads via MiXCR and lists one record per CDR3 protein. Of about 680,000 distinct CDR3 sequences detected, approximately 15% appear once; the ten largest clones hold roughly 3.6%. Sequencing input: memory CD4+ T cells from blood. The clonotype comes from a female donor in good health, serving as a healthy control. The rearrangement links TRBV7-3 to TRBJ2-3; no clear D. This CDR3 reads CASSLTVSVTDTQYF. Written as DNA, the CDR3 is TGTGCCAGCAGCTTAACCGTATCAGTCACAGATACGCAGTATTTT.